This passage covers 8 T cell receptor beta chains from one sample sequenced in a study of siplizumab effects on memory and regulatory T cells. Assay: immunoSEQ multiplex PCR; the TCRdb copy retains only in-frame clones and omits some. This sample carries around 100,000 clones, 94% of them seen once, and the ten largest clones take 0.3%. What was sequenced was non-Treg CD4+ T cells sorted from blood. The receptors stem from a human donor in good health.

Note on this clone: The same CDR3 is also encoded by other DNA sequences in this sample. For the CDR3, the DNA is TGCGCCAGCAGCTCCACAGTGAACACTGAAGCTTTCTTT. Its protein product is CASSSTVNTEAFF. This chain connects TRBV5-1 to TRBJ1-1; no clear D. The V end lost 3 bases, the J end lost 0 bases, and 6 bases lay between the germline ends. The CDR3 is 13 amino acids. CDR1 is SGHRS, CDR2 YFSETQ, per germline.

The chain has TRBV6-1 and TRBJ1-1; the D is unclear. The CDR3 runs to 14 residues. Germline V gene data show CDR1 as MNHNS and CDR2 as SASEGT. Trimming removed 6 bases from V and 4 bases from J, with 15 bases in between. The CDR3: CASSAATWSTEAFF. CDR3 coding DNA: TGTGCCAGCAGCGCCGCTACGTGGAGCACTGAAGCTTTCTTT.

The gene calls are TRBV30 and TRBJ2-1; 9 nucleotides agree with TRBD2. The CDR3 spans 15 residues. Per germline, CDR1 GTSNPN and CDR2 SVGIG (reference sequence). Unmatched junction bases numbered 5, after V lost 0 bases and J lost 5 bases. The CDR3 region is CAWSVRLAGNNEQFF. Here the CDR3 DNA reads TGTGCCTGGAGTGTCCGTCTAGCGGGAAACAATGAGCAGTTCTTC.

The CDR3 coding sequence is TGTGCCAGCTCTCGGACTAGCGGGGTGATCACAGATACGCAGTATTTT. Its protein product is CASSRTSGVITDTQYF. The chain has TRBV18 and TRBJ2-3; TRBD2 matches at 12 bases. Germline V gene data show CDR1 as KGHSH and CDR2 as LQKENI. This CDR3 contains 16 residues. The ends lost 6 bases at V and 2 bases at J; junction bases unmatched: 6.

The genes are TRBV5-4 and TRBJ2-5; D ambiguous. The V end lost 0 bases, the J end lost 5 bases, and 8 bases lay between the germline ends. The length of the CDR3 is 13 residues. The germline V gene has CDR1 SGHNT and CDR2 YYREEE (reference sequence). The DNA for the CDR3 is TGTGCCAGCAGCTTGGAACATCGGGAGACCCAGTACTTC. Residues: CASSLEHRETQYF.

V usage is TRBV7-4 and J usage is TRBJ1-5; possibly TRBD1 for D (6 bases). Trimming cost V 3 bases and J 0 bases, with 15 bases left between them. The CDR3 sequence is 17 residues long. Germline V gene data show CDR1 as SGHVT and CDR2 as SQSDAQ. CDR3 DNA: TGTGCCAGCAGCTTCAACCGACAGGCATATAGCAATCAGCCCCAGCATTTT. As protein: CASSFNRQAYSNQPQHF.

This sequence joins TRBV7-3 and TRBJ2-2, with a possible D match to TRBD1 (7 bases). Germline assignment: CDR1 SGHTA and CDR2 FQGTGA. This CDR3 spans 13 amino acids. Trimming shortened V by 3 bases and J by 9 bases, and 11 bases separated the two germline ends. The CDR3 protein is CASSFQGGRELFF. The CDR3 DNA is TGTGCCAGCAGCTTCCAGGGGGGTCGGGAGCTGTTTTTT.

This clone was observed a single time. The genes are TRBV7-9 and TRBJ2-5; a possible D gene is TRBD2 (5 bases). CDR3 size: 16 residues. V was pared by 2 bases and J by 2 bases, with 15 bases between. Germline assignment: CDR1 SEHNR and CDR2 FQNEAQ (reference sequence). CDR3 coding DNA: TGTGCCAGCAGCTTAAGCACCGGGGTAGGGCAAGAGACCCAGTACTTC. As protein: CASSLSTGVGQETQYF.